This T cell receptor (beta chain) was documented in a study of shared clonotypes between healthy human individuals. In the naive CD8 group, cells lacked CD45RO and were positively selected for CCR7, so terminally differentiated effector memory CD45RA+ cells were left out. The germline V gene encodes CDR1 MGHRA and CDR2 YSYEKL. V was clipped by 4 bases and J by 0 bases, with 9 bases between them. The CDR3 runs to 15 residues. Findings and caveats of the study: Of the naive CD4 clonotypes, approximately 5% were shared across several donors. In having few donors, the study represented limited genetic and exposure-history diversity.

The data were produced by immunoSEQ multiplex PCR, yet TCRdb's version contains in-frame clones alone and is incomplete. The profile covers more than 2 million clones, with 85% to 95% appearing a single time and 0.9% to 1.3% taken by the ten largest. Points on this clone: Its specificity is unknown.

The TCR sequence derives from a man aged 18 to 30 in good health. Sequencing was performed on naive CD8+ T cells sorted from blood. This chain links TRBV4-1 with TRBJ2-2; D might be TRBD1 (6 bases). The CDR3 coding sequence is TGCGCCAGCAGCCCGGACAGCGCGAACACCGGGGAGCTGTTTTTT. As protein: CASSPDSANTGELFF.